These 7 T cell receptor beta chains originate from one sample sequenced in a study of T cells in Graves' hyperthyroidism and ophthalmopathy. Amplified TCR beta CDR3 regions derived from RNA transcripts. First-round RT-PCR of the TCR CDR3 relied on the HTBI primer set. TCRdb re-called the multiplex PCR reads with MiXCR, one entry per CDR3 protein. The sample holds under 350,000 distinct CDR3 sequences, 15% to 20% seen once. Sequenced: blood. The receptors shown here come from a woman aged 55 to 70 with Graves' ophthalmopathy.

This clonotype has a count of ten or more. V gene TRBV12-3 or TRBV12-4 combines with J gene TRBJ2-1; 9 bases agree with TRBD1. The CDR3 runs 15 residues. After removal of 5 bases from V and 7 bases from J, the junction contained 9 bases not matched to a gene. The DNA for the CDR3 is TGTGCCAGCAGTCCGGGGGGACAGGGTAGGAATGAGCAGTTCTTC. It yields the protein CASSPGGQGRNEQFF.

V is TRBV4-1 and J is TRBJ2-7; D gene unclear. The ends were cut back, 0 bases at V and 6 bases at J, with 18 bases in the middle. Germline lookup yields CDR1 MGHRA and CDR2 YSYEKL. This CDR3 has 16 amino acids. Written as DNA, the CDR3 is TGCGCCAGCAGCCAAGATCACGGTAGTGTAACCTTCGAGCAGTACTTC. As protein: CASSQDHGSVTFEQYF.

This clonotype has more than one count but fewer than ten. This sequence joins TRBV19 and TRBJ2-7; 10 nucleotides align to TRBD2. V lost 7 bases, J lost 2 bases, and 11 bases stayed unmatched. Germline-derived CDR1 and CDR2 are LNHDA and SQIVND (reference sequence). The CDR3 has 16 residues. CDR3 region: CASKNRASGSPYEQYF. CDR3 DNA: TGTGCCAGTAAAAATAGGGCTAGCGGGAGCCCCTACGAGCAGTACTTC.

The table lists this clonotype with many counts. The chain links TRBV5-1 to TRBJ2-3; 8 bases align to TRBD2. The CDR3 totals 16 residues. J lost 1 base, V lost 4 bases, and 8 bases had no gene match. Per the germline V gene, CDR1 is SGHRS and CDR2 is YFSETQ. CDR3 bases: TGCGCCAGCAGCCCCCCGGGGGGGCACGGCACAGATACGCAGTATTTT. As protein: CASSPPGGHGTDTQYF.

The sample holds a few counts of this clonotype. This sequence joins TRBV20-1 and TRBJ2-7, with 7 positions matching TRBD1. Losses at the gene ends were 6 bases for V and 0 bases for J; bases not matched to a gene: 8. Germline CDR1 and CDR2: DFQATT and SNEGSKA (reference sequence). This CDR3 has 14 residues. CDR3 amino acids: CSAFRDSTSYEQYF. The CDR3 DNA is TGCAGTGCGTTCCGGGACAGCACCTCCTACGAGCAGTACTTC.

This chain links TRBV7-2 with TRBJ1-2; D unresolved. In germline, CDR1 is SGHTA, CDR2 FQGNSA. The V end lost 6 bases, the J end lost 9 bases, and 20 bases lay between the germline ends. This CDR3 is 14 amino acids long. The CDR3 loop reads CASRLTVNEYSYTF. The DNA for the CDR3 is TGTGCCAGCAGACTTACGGTGAACGAATATAGCTACACCTTC.

This clonotype has ten or more counts. The chain combines TRBV7-6 with TRBJ2-5; 7 bases fit TRBD2. Germline V gene sequence: CDR1 SGHVS, CDR2 FNYEAQ. This CDR3 comprises 18 residues. V was pared by 1 base and J by 3 bases, with 14 bases of the junction left unmatched. The CDR3 DNA follows: TGTGCCAGCAGCTTAGGGTCGTCAACTGGGACTAACAAAGAGACCCAGTACTTC. Protein sequence: CASSLGSSTGTNKETQYF.